This is a list of T cell receptor beta chains from one sample in a study of cytomegalovirus exposure and HLA in healthy donors. Libraries were prepared by immunoSEQ multiplex PCR; TCRdb keeps only in-frame clonotypes and omits some of them. The repertoire includes some 150,000 clones, over 70% of them detected once, and about 4.3% sits in the top ten. Sequencing was performed on PBMCs. Every receptor here comes from a young man in good health and CMV-seronegative. CDR3s include the opening cysteine and the closing phenylalanine or tryptophan. Fields, in order: V gene, J gene, clone size, CDR3 protein. Clone size is not always given. Where it is, it says once, few, many or a class for expanded clones.

TRBV19,TRBJ2-1,NA,CASSSLGSGANEQFF
TRBV28,TRBJ1-6,NA,CASTPPGLEIDSPLHF
TRBV29-1,TRBJ2-6,few,CSVSLISSGANVLTF
TRBV7-9,TRBJ2-3,NA,CASSRQGPDTDTQYF
TRBV27,TRBJ2-1,NA,CASRKAGGPYNEQFF
TRBV9,TRBJ1-1,NA,CASSGQGALSENTEAFF
TRBV5-4,TRBJ2-7,NA,CASSLGPGGSYEQYF
TRBV25-1,TRBJ2-2,NA,CASSVGTGVTGELFF
TRBV6-6,TRBJ2-3,NA,CASSLLGADTQYF
TRBV28,TRBJ2-5,NA,CASRSSGLYVETQYF
TRBV7-9,TRBJ1-6,once,CASSLQRFRDRDSPLHF
TRBV18,TRBJ1-1,NA,CASSPPGVMNTEAFF
TRBV2,TRBJ2-5,NA,CASSLWTGETQYF
TRBV10-3,TRBJ1-5,NA,CAISENSNQPQHF
TRBV7-2,TRBJ1-6,NA,CASSFNSGNSPLHF
TRBV28,TRBJ2-7,NA,CASTQSRGSVSSYEQYF
TRBV4-2,TRBJ1-1,NA,CASSQLGGGRVIRTEAFF
TRBV27,TRBJ2-1,NA,CASSALILAGGLKEQFF
TRBV6-5,TRBJ2-1,NA,CASSYEDWGQGEQFF
TRBV11-2,TRBJ2-7,NA,CASSSWARKKSYEQYF
TRBV18,TRBJ2-1,NA,CASSPPTGLSSYNEQFF
TRBV6-5,TRBJ2-1,NA,CASSYQGQGYNEQFF